Following are 26 T cell receptor beta chains from one sample sequenced in a study of blood T cell repertoires in COVID-19. Method: immunoSEQ multiplex PCR; TCRdb's copy keeps in-frame clones and lacks some. The data hold hundreds of thousands of clones, with 85% to 90% observed a single time. The sequenced sample was peripheral blood. These TCRs come from a woman aged 45-60 years with COVID-19, enrolled during active disease.

The chain links TRBV3-1 (or the pseudogene TRBV3-2) to TRBJ1-5; D is uncertain. V dropped 4 bases and J dropped 7 bases, with 11 bases sitting between them. The CDR3 is 13 residues long. CDR1 and CDR2 from the germline V gene are LGHDT and YNNKEL (reference sequence). This CDR3 is CASSPPGYQPQHF. CDR3 nucleotides: TGTGCCAGCAGCCCCCCAGGATACCAGCCCCAGCATTTT.

J is TRBJ2-2 and V is TRBV7-6; 9 bases line up with TRBD1. V trimming: 4 bases; J trimming: 0 bases; junction bases outside the gene matches: 3. The CDR3 has 16 residues. The V gene's germline CDR1 is SGHVS and CDR2 FNYEAQ. The CDR3 DNA reads as TGTGCCAGCAGCTCGGGACAGGGCGCGAACACCGGGGAGCTGTTTTTT. Residues: CASSSGQGANTGELFF.

The chain is built from TRBV19 and TRBJ1-1; 7 bases align to TRBD1. The germline gives CDR1 LNHDA, CDR2 SQIVND (reference sequence). The CDR3 runs to 14 residues. With V trimmed by 7 bases and J by 1 base, 6 bases remained unmatched. The CDR3 DNA follows: TGTGCCAGTATCCCAGGGGGGCAGAACACTGAAGCTTTCTTT. It is translated as CASIPGGQNTEAFF.

The gene calls are TRBV5-6 and TRBJ2-5; 7 bases agree with TRBD1. Germline CDR1 reads SGHDT; CDR2 reads YYEEEE. The CDR3 is made up of 14 amino acids. Trimming removed 4 bases from V and 5 bases from J; junction bases left unmatched: 8. The CDR3 bases are TGTGCCAGCAGCCAACCATTCAGGGGGGAGACCCAGTACTTC. This gives the protein CASSQPFRGETQYF.

In this sample, this clone turned up a few times. The genes are TRBV29-1 and TRBJ2-7, with D possibly TRBD2 on 6 matching bases. CDR1 is SQVTM, CDR2 ANQGSEA, per germline. CDR3 length: 12 amino acids. The V end was cut by 4 bases, the J end by 3 bases, with 10 bases between. This CDR3 is CSVAGGNYEQYF. CDR3 coding DNA: TGCAGCGTTGCCGGAGGGAACTACGAGCAGTACTTC.

This clone was found a few times. J is TRBJ2-3 and V is TRBV3-1 (or the pseudogene TRBV3-2); TRBD2 aligns across 8 bases. The J segment lost 2 bases and the V segment lost 1 base, leaving 5 bases of the junction unmatched. The CDR3 is 16 amino acids. Germline V gene lookup returns CDR1 LGHDT and CDR2 YNNKEL (reference sequence). The CDR3 DNA reads TGTGCCAGCAGCCAAGGCGGGGGGCCCTACACAGATACGCAGTATTTT. This gives the protein CASSQGGGPYTDTQYF.

The chain uses TRBV2 and TRBJ1-1, with D possibly TRBD1 on 6 matching bases. Trimming shortened V by 4 bases and J by 5 bases, and 11 bases separated the two germline ends. There are 13 residues in the CDR3. Germline values: CDR1 SNHLY, CDR2 FYNNEI. DNA of the CDR3: TGTGCCAGCAGTGTTTCAGGGGTTACTGAAGCTTTCTTT. Its translation is CASSVSGVTEAFF.

DNA for the CDR3: TGCAGTGCCTTTTCTGGCCCCGAGCAGTACTTC. Its protein is CSAFSGPEQYF. This chain connects TRBV20-1 to TRBJ2-7, with unresolved D. CDR3 length: 11 residues. Germline V gene data show CDR1 as DFQATT and CDR2 as SNEGSKA (reference sequence). V shed 6 bases and J shed 6 bases, with 12 bases lying between them.

V gene TRBV7-2 combines with J gene TRBJ2-3; 9 positions match TRBD1. The germline CDR1 and CDR2 sequences are SGHTA and FQGNSA. The CDR3 has 15 amino acids. The V gene end was trimmed by 4 bases and the J gene end by 3 bases; junction bases not matched to a gene: 5. The CDR3 spells CASSSWGQGTDTQYF. CDR3 coding DNA: TGTGCCAGCAGCTCCTGGGGACAGGGTACAGATACGCAGTATTTT.

V and J are TRBV5-4 and TRBJ1-2, with 7 positions matching TRBD1. J was trimmed by 5 bases and V by 4 bases; bases with no gene match: 14. Germline values: CDR1 SGHNT, CDR2 YYREEE (reference sequence). The CDR3 is 16 residues long. CDR3 nucleotide sequence: TGTGCCAGCAGCCGAACCCGACAGGGAACCGGGTATGGCTACACCTTC. This translates into CASSRTRQGTGYGYTF.

The genes are TRBV7-6 and TRBJ2-7, with TRBD1 as a possible D gene (6 bases). Trimming pared 5 bases from V and 3 bases from J, leaving 17 bases between. The CDR3 length is 15 residues. From germline, CDR1 is SGHVS and CDR2 FNYEAQ. CDR3 residues: CASSGAAGQLYEQYF. In DNA, the CDR3 is TGTGCCAGCAGCGGAGCCGCTGGACAGCTCTACGAGCAGTACTTC.

The V and J genes are TRBV2 and TRBJ1-5; TRBD1 is a possible D gene (6 bases). V was cut by 6 bases and J by 9 bases, with 15 bases left in between. The CDR3 covers 13 residues. The V gene's germline CDR1 is SNHLY and CDR2 FYNNEI. The CDR3 DNA is TGTGCCAGCAGGGGGGACATGGCTTGGCCCCAGCATTTT. Translating it yields CASRGDMAWPQHF.

The V gene is TRBV3-1 (or the pseudogene TRBV3-2), the J gene TRBJ1-1, with D maybe TRBD1 (5 bases). The CDR3 covers 17 residues. The V end was cut by 1 base, the J end by 4 bases, with 19 bases between. Germline V gives CDR1 LGHDT, CDR2 YNNKEL (reference sequence). The CDR3 DNA follows: TGTGCCAGCAGCCAAGCCCTGACAGCGTCTCTGATCACTGAAGCTTTCTTT. Translation gives CASSQALTASLITEAFF.

V usage is TRBV27 and J usage is TRBJ1-6; the D gene is possibly TRBD1 (6 bases). The V gene's germline CDR1 is MNHEY and CDR2 SMNVEV (reference sequence). The CDR3 has 15 residues. Trimming shortened V by 5 bases and J by 9 bases, and 17 bases separated the two germline ends. The CDR3 DNA follows: TGTGCCAGCAGTGGACCCCCGGGACAACGTTCACCCCTCCACTTT. Translated, it gives CASSGPPGQRSPLHF.

J is TRBJ1-2 and V is TRBV3-1 (or the pseudogene TRBV3-2), with 8 bases that match TRBD1. This CDR3 spans 13 amino acids. The J segment lost 4 bases and the V segment lost 3 bases, leaving 1 base of the junction unmatched. The germline gives CDR1 LGHDT, CDR2 YNNKEL (reference sequence). CDR3 sequence: CASSQTGAYGYTF. The CDR3 nucleotides read TGTGCCAGCAGCCAGACAGGGGCCTATGGCTACACCTTC.

The chain uses TRBV28 and TRBJ2-3, with D maybe TRBD2 (5 bases). Germline V gene data show CDR1 as MDHEN and CDR2 as SYDVKM. Deletions cut 8 bases from V and 6 bases from J, with 18 bases between. This CDR3 has 14 residues. CDR3 in amino acids: CASFKFSSGDTQYF. CDR3 nucleotides: TGTGCCAGCTTTAAGTTTTCGTCGGGGGATACGCAGTATTTT.

This clone was seen just once. CDR3 nucleotide sequence: TGTGCCAGCAGCTTAAGGCGGGGGCAAGATACGCAGTATTTT. Amino acids: CASSLRRGQDTQYF. This chain links TRBV7-8 with TRBJ2-3; TRBD2 might be the D (7 bases). Germline assignment: CDR1 SGHVS and CDR2 FQNEAQ. Trimming removed 2 bases from V and 5 bases from J, with 11 bases in between. CDR3 size: 14 residues.

The J gene is TRBJ1-1, the V gene TRBV12-3 or TRBV12-4; D is perhaps TRBD1 (5 bases). V dropped 4 bases and J dropped 8 bases, with 8 bases sitting between them. The CDR3 contains 11 residues. In DNA form, the CDR3 reads TGTGCCAGCAGTTCTCGGACAGAAGCTTTCTTT. It is translated as CASSSRTEAFF.

The CDR3 here is CASSAAGTDTQYF. The DNA for the CDR3 is TGTGCCAGCAGCGCAGCAGGAACAGATACGCAGTATTTT. The chain recombines TRBV5-4 with TRBJ2-3, with no clear D. Deletions cut 4 bases from V and 3 bases from J, with 9 bases between. Per germline, CDR1 SGHNT and CDR2 YYREEE (reference sequence). The CDR3 is made up of 13 amino acids.

Here the CDR3 reads CASSEADSGYNEQFF. For the CDR3, the DNA is TGTGCCAGCAGTGAAGCCGATAGCGGTTACAATGAGCAGTTCTTC. The chain recombines TRBV6-1 with TRBJ2-1, with D possibly matching TRBD2 (6 bases). V was clipped by 0 bases and J by 4 bases, with 10 bases between them. The CDR3 runs to 15 residues. Germline CDR1 reads MNHNS; CDR2 reads SASEGT.

The rearrangement uses TRBV19 and TRBJ2-2; 7 nucleotides match TRBD1. This CDR3 comprises 17 residues. After removal of 5 bases from V and 4 bases from J, the junction contained 13 bases not matched to a gene. CDR1 and CDR2 (germline): LNHDA, SQIVND (reference sequence). CDR3 protein: CASSLDLGQTGTGELFF. CDR3 in DNA: TGTGCCAGTAGTCTCGACCTGGGACAGACGGGCACCGGGGAGCTGTTTTTT.

The gene calls are TRBV30 and TRBJ1-5; 8 bases are shared with TRBD1. Germline V CDR1 and CDR2: GTSNPN, SVGIG (reference sequence). This CDR3 has 14 residues. Trimming at V came to 2 bases and at J to 3 bases, leaving 3 bases not matched to a gene. The CDR3 spells CAWSQTGVNQPQHF. CDR3 sequence (DNA): TGTGCCTGGAGTCAGACAGGGGTCAATCAGCCCCAGCATTTT.

The chain employs TRBV28 and TRBJ1-1; D remains ambiguous. Germline values: CDR1 MDHEN, CDR2 SYDVKM. The CDR3 consists of 13 residues. V gave up 10 bases and J gave up 0 bases, with 12 bases separating them. CDR3: CATLGSMNTEAFF. For the CDR3, the DNA is TGTGCCACCCTGGGGAGTATGAACACTGAAGCTTTCTTT.

The CDR3 region is CASSGTMFIQYF. In nucleotides, the CDR3 is TGTGCCAGTTCCGGGACAATGTTTATTCAGTACTTC. The chain recombines TRBV28 with TRBJ2-4; D is perhaps TRBD1 (6 bases). The length of the CDR3 is 12 residues. CDR1 and CDR2 (germline): MDHEN, SYDVKM. The germline V and J ends were trimmed by 9 bases and 10 bases, with 16 bases remaining between them.

This clone was recorded only once. This chain links TRBV12-5 with TRBJ1-1; 8 nucleotides line up with TRBD1. The CDR3 is made up of 16 amino acids. CDR1 is LGHNT and CDR2 is FRNRAP in the germline V gene. With 7 bases clipped from V and 4 bases from J, the junction kept 14 bases outside the gene matches. The CDR3, as DNA: TGTGCTAGTGCCTCGACCCTCAGGGGGCGAGGCACTGAAGCTTTCTTT. The encoded protein is CASASTLRGRGTEAFF.

In this sample, this clone turned up a few times. The gene calls are TRBV5-1 and TRBJ2-2; the match to TRBD1 covers 8 bases. Germline V gene lookup returns CDR1 SGHRS and CDR2 YFSETQ. Trimming took 4 bases from V and 7 from J; bases not matched to a gene: 9. The CDR3 has 15 residues. The CDR3 nucleotides are TGCGCCAGCAGCCTAGGACAGGGATTGGGCGGGGAGCTGTTTTTT. The encoded protein is CASSLGQGLGGELFF.